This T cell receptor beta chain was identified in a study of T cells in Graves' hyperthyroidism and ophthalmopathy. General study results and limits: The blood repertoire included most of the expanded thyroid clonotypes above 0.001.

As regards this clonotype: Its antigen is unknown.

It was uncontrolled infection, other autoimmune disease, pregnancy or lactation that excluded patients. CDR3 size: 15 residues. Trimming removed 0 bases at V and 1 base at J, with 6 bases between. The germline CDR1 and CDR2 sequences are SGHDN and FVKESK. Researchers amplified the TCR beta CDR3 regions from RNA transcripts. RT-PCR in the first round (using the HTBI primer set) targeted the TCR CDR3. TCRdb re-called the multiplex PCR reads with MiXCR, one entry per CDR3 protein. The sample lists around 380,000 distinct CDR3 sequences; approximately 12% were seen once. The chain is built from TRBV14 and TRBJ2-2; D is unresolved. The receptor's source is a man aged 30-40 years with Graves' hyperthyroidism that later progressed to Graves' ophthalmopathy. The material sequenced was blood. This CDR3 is CASSQDGENTGELFF. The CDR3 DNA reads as TGTGCCAGCAGCCAAGATGGGGAGAACACCGGGGAGCTGTTTTTT.